These T cell receptor beta chains were read from a single sample in a study of CD8 T cells in Susac syndrome. TCRdb re-derived calls from the immunoSEQ multiplex PCR reads in MiXCR, one entry per CDR3 protein. Of roughly 200,000 distinct CDR3 sequences detected, more than 85% appear once; the ten largest clones hold around 0.082%. Source material: CD4+ T cells from PBMCs. The receptors here all came from a human donor with multiple sclerosis. CDR3s include the opening cysteine and the closing phenylalanine or tryptophan. Fields, in order: D gene, V gene, clone size, J gene, CDR3 DNA, CDR3 protein. A D gene is named only where the DNA matches it firmly. Where a row states a size, it is once, few, many or the class of an expanded clone; other rows omit it.

.	TRBV5-1	.	TRBJ2-1	TGCGCCAGCAGCCTCGGTACGCGTTCCTACAATGAGCAGTTCTTC	CASSLGTRSYNEQFF
.	TRBV5-1	once	TRBJ2-3	TGCGCCAGCAGCTTAGCTGAAGGGTTCACAGATACGCAGTATTTT	CASSLAEGFTDTQYF
.	TRBV6-1	.	TRBJ2-7	TGTGCCAGCAGTGTACCCTACGAGCAGTACTTC	CASSVPYEQYF
.	TRBV3-1	.	TRBJ1-1	TGTGCCAGCAGCCAACTCCGGGGAGGAACTGAAGCTTTCTTT	CASSQLRGGTEAFF
.	TRBV29-1	.	TRBJ1-2	TGCAGCGTTGAAGATTGGGTAGTTCTGCCTCGGGGCTACACCTTC	CSVEDWVVLPRGYTF
.	TRBV30	.	TRBJ2-2	TGTGCCTGGAGTCCAACCGGGACGATCACCGGGGAGCTGTTTTTT	CAWSPTGTITGELFF
TRBD1	TRBV28	.	TRBJ2-7	TGTGCCAGCAGTTTGTACAGGGGTATATACGAGCAGTACTTC	CASSLYRGIYEQYF
TRBD2	TRBV10-3	.	TRBJ2-5	TGTGCCATCAGTGAGTCAACTAGCGGGGAGGAGACCCAGTACTTC	CAISESTSGEETQYF
.	TRBV3-1	.	TRBJ1-3	TGTGCCAGCAGCCAAGATCAGGCAGGAGCTGGAAACACCATATATTTT	CASSQDQAGAGNTIYF
TRBD1	TRBV19	.	TRBJ2-1	TGTGCCAGTAGTACCCCCGGACAGGCCCGTGAGCAGTTCTTC	CASSTPGQAREQFF
.	TRBV7-9	.	TRBJ1-4	TGTGCCAGCAGCCGAGCCGAGGTTGTAACTAATGAAAAACTGTTTTTT	CASSRAEVVTNEKLFF
.	TRBV20-1	once	TRBJ1-3	TGCAGTGCTAGACCGACAGTGCCTGGAAACACCATATATTTT	CSARPTVPGNTIYF
TRBD2	TRBV20-1	.	TRBJ2-3	TGCAGCAATCTAGCGGGGGGGGAAGATACGCAGTATTTT	CSNLAGGEDTQYF
.	TRBV9	.	TRBJ1-1	TGTGCCAGCAGCGTAGATCAGGGGCCCACTGAAGCTTTCTTT	CASSVDQGPTEAFF
.	TRBV3-1	once	TRBJ2-1	TGTGCCAGCAGCCAAGAACCGGCAAACAATGAGCAGTTCTTC	CASSQEPANNEQFF
TRBD2	TRBV29-1	.	TRBJ2-3	TGCAGCGTCGTAAAAGCGGGACTAGGGGGTGCAGGAACGCAGTATTTT	CSVVKAGLGGAGTQYF
TRBD2	TRBV19	.	TRBJ2-7	TGTGCCAGTAGACCCTCGGGGGGATCCTACGAGCAGTACTTC	CASRPSGGSYEQYF
.	TRBV7-2	.	TRBJ2-7	TGTGCCAGCAGCTTAGTGTCCAGGGCCGAGCAGTACTTC	CASSLVSRAEQYF
.	TRBV20-1	.	TRBJ2-7	TGCAGTGCTAGAACCGGAGCTCGCGACGAGCAGTACTTC	CSARTGARDEQYF
TRBD2	TRBV6-6	.	TRBJ2-1	TGTGCCAGCAGTCAGCGGGGGAAGCAGTTCTTC	CASSQRGKQFF
.	TRBV3-1	.	TRBJ2-6	TGTGCCAGCAGCCAGACAGGACGCTTTAGCTCTGGGGCCAACGTCCTGACTTTC	CASSQTGRFSSGANVLTF
TRBD1	TRBV7-9	.	TRBJ1-2	TGTGCCAGCACCCCGACAGGGCATGGCTACACCTTC	CASTPTGHGYTF
.	TRBV29-1	.	TRBJ1-1	TGCAGCGCTCGGGGGCAGAACACTGAAGCTTTCTTT	CSARGQNTEAFF
.	TRBV9	.	TRBJ1-2	TGTGCCAGCAACCTGGGGAGCAGTCGTGGCTACACCTTC	CASNLGSSRGYTF
.	TRBV3-1	few	TRBJ1-2	TGTGCCAGCAGCCAAGAGGGGGCAGGAGGCTACACCTTC	CASSQEGAGGYTF
.	TRBV7-2	once	TRBJ1-1	TGTGCCAGCAGCTTAGGGACACTGAACACTGAAGCTTTCTTT	CASSLGTLNTEAFF
.	TRBV6-6	.	TRBJ1-3	TGTGCCAGCGCATCTGGGGGAAACACCATATATTTT	CASASGGNTIYF
.	TRBV5-1	.	TRBJ2-4	TGCGCCAGCAGCTTCGGTACTAGGACCAAAAACATTCAGTACTTC	CASSFGTRTKNIQYF
.	TRBV25-1	.	TRBJ2-7	TGTGCCAGCAGCAACAGTGGAGGACACGAGCAGTACTTC	CASSNSGGHEQYF
.	TRBV29-1	.	TRBJ2-6	TGCAGCGTTGCTTTGACGATGTACTCTGGGGCCAACGTCCTGACTTTC	CSVALTMYSGANVLTF
TRBD1	TRBV3-1	.	TRBJ2-1	TGTGCCTCCCGGGACAGGCTCTCTCCTGAGCAGTTCTTC	CASRDRLSPEQFF
TRBD1	TRBV20-1	.	TRBJ1-1	TGCAGTGCTAGAGTGGACAGGGAGAACACTGAAGCTTTCTTT	CSARVDRENTEAFF
.	TRBV5-4	.	TRBJ1-2	TGTGCCAGCAGTGGGCCCCGGCATGGCTACACCTTC	CASSGPRHGYTF
TRBD2	TRBV19	.	TRBJ2-2	TGTGCCAGTAGACTGAGAGCGGGGACGAACACCGGGGAGCTGTTTTTT	CASRLRAGTNTGELFF
.	TRBV3-1	.	TRBJ1-5	TGTGCCAGCAGCCAAGGGCTGGGGGGGTATCAGCCCCAGCATTTT	CASSQGLGGYQPQHF
.	TRBV19	.	TRBJ1-5	TGTGCCAGTAGTATGCGGGGGGCTTTTCAGCCCCAGCATTTT	CASSMRGAFQPQHF
.	TRBV12-3/TRBV12-4	.	TRBJ2-3	TGTGCCAGCAGTTTAGCAGGGTTGGGCACAGATACGCAGTATTTT	CASSLAGLGTDTQYF
.	TRBV15	.	TRBJ1-4	TGTGCCACCAGCAGAGTACAGGAAAATGAAAAACTGTTTTTT	CATSRVQENEKLFF
TRBD2	TRBV20-1	once	TRBJ2-7	TGCAGTGCTAGAGGGACTAGCGGGTCTACCGTCTACGAGCAGTACTTC	CSARGTSGSTVYEQYF
.	TRBV6-5	once	TRBJ2-2	TGTGCCAGCAGTTATAGCGGTCTCACAACCCACACCGGGGAGCTGTTTTTT	CASSYSGLTTHTGELFF
.	TRBV6-5	.	TRBJ1-2	TGTGCCAGCGTCTGGTCGGGGGTTGATGACTACACCTTC	CASVWSGVDDYTF
.	TRBV20-1	once	TRBJ2-3	TGCAGTGCTAGATTCGTGACCGAAGATACGCAGTATTTT	CSARFVTEDTQYF
.	TRBV30	.	TRBJ1-1	TGTGCCTGGCGCGAGACTGAAGCTTTCTTT	CAWRETEAFF
.	TRBV6-6	.	TRBJ1-6	TGTGCCAGCAGTTCGGGACATCACCTCCACTTT	CASSSGHHLHF
.	TRBV30	once	TRBJ1-2	TGTGCCTTCTCCCACAGGGAGAATGGCTACACCTTC	CAFSHRENGYTF
TRBD1	TRBV27	.	TRBJ1-4	TGTGCCAGCACGGGGACAGGCGGCGAAAAACTGTTTTTT	CASTGTGGEKLFF
TRBD2	TRBV7-2	once	TRBJ2-3	TGTGCCAGCAGCTCTAGCGGACGCACAGATACGCAGTATTTT	CASSSSGRTDTQYF
TRBD2	TRBV20-1	.	TRBJ2-1	TGCAGTACGGGGACTAGCGGCTACAATGAGCAGTTCTTC	CSTGTSGYNEQFF
TRBD1	TRBV29-1	.	TRBJ1-2	TGCAGCGTTGAAGGGACCAGGGGGCATGGCTACACCTTC	CSVEGTRGHGYTF
.	TRBV20-1	once	TRBJ1-2	TGCAGTGCTCAACAGGGAAACTATGGCTACACCTTC	CSAQQGNYGYTF
TRBD1	TRBV15	.	TRBJ2-1	TGTGCCACCAGCAGATTCGATACAGGGGGCTACAATGAGCAGTTCTTC	CATSRFDTGGYNEQFF
.	TRBV20-1	.	TRBJ2-3	TGCAGTGCTAGGGGGCCCCAAGATAAATCGGGTGGGCAGTATTTT	CSARGPQDKSGGQYF
.	TRBV29-1	.	TRBJ1-1	TGCAGCGTTGAACGGCAGCCATTGACAGTGAACACTGAAGCTTTCTTT	CSVERQPLTVNTEAFF
.	TRBV29-1	.	TRBJ1-2	TGCAGCGGACAGTTCGGCTATGGCTACACCTTC	CSGQFGYGYTF